Listed here are 28 T cell receptor beta chains from one sample, sequenced in a study of beta chain features in type 1 diabetes. The authors reverse transcribed all of the isolated RNA, so sequencing captured expressed TCRB transcripts. Assay used: immunoSEQ multiplex PCR; TCRdb lists only in-frame clones, some missing. Of hundreds of thousands of clones in the sample, around 13% are singletons; the top ten hold approximately 0.015%. The sample consisted of naive CD4+ T cells from blood. Receptors were obtained from a man younger than 35 in good health.

The chain has TRBV6-5 and TRBJ2-5, with 7 bases that match TRBD1. V dropped 6 bases and J dropped 9; count of bases not matched to a gene: 13. The CDR3 extends over 14 amino acids. Germline values: CDR1 MNHEY, CDR2 SVGAGI. CDR3 DNA: TGTGCCAGCAGCCCGGGACAGTTGAGGAAGGCCCAGTACTTC. Translating it yields CASSPGQLRKAQYF.

The rearrangement links TRBV14 to TRBJ2-1; D is unclear. Trimming cost V 6 bases and J 2 bases, with 17 bases left between them. This CDR3 is built from 16 residues. Germline values: CDR1 SGHDN, CDR2 FVKESK. The CDR3: CASRPTANLTYNEQFF. The CDR3 region has the DNA TGTGCCAGCAGGCCTACCGCAAACCTTACCTACAATGAGCAGTTCTTC.

This clone was observed a few times. J is TRBJ2-7 and V is TRBV11-1; TRBD1 matches 12 bases. This CDR3 is built from 16 residues. V shed 1 base and J 6 bases; nucleotides not matched to a gene: 7. Germline V gene sequence: CDR1 SGHAT, CDR2 FQDESV (reference sequence). The CDR3 nucleotides are TGTGCCAGCAGCTTAGACTCCGGGACAGGGGGCATCGAGCAGTACTTC. It yields the protein CASSLDSGTGGIEQYF.

This clone was seen a handful of times. The V gene is TRBV18, the J gene TRBJ2-1, with a possible D match to TRBD2 (5 bases). Per the germline V gene, CDR1 is KGHSH and CDR2 is LQKENI. The CDR3 has 13 residues. The V and J ends lost 2 bases and 7 bases respectively, with 9 bases between them. The CDR3 bases are TGTGCCAGCTCACCAACTAGTCCAAATGAGCAGTTCTTC. It specifies CASSPTSPNEQFF.

This clone appeared a few times. The chain recombines TRBV6-1 with TRBJ2-2, with D perhaps matching TRBD2 (6 bases). The CDR3 totals 14 residues. Trimming removed 1 base at V and 6 bases at J, with 9 bases between. Germline V gene lookup returns CDR1 MNHNS and CDR2 SASEGT. In DNA, the CDR3 is TGTGCCAGCAGTGAAGTCGGGAGAGCCGGGGAGCTGTTTTTT. Its translation: CASSEVGRAGELFF.

V and J are TRBV5-1 and TRBJ2-7, with TRBD2 matching 7 bases. V was pared by 3 bases and J by 0 bases, with 6 bases of the junction left unmatched. Looked up from germline, CDR1 is SGHRS and CDR2 is YFSETQ. This CDR3 spans 15 amino acids. The CDR3 sequence is CASSSRAGSSYEQYF. The CDR3 DNA sequence: TGCGCCAGCAGCTCCCGAGCGGGAAGCTCCTACGAGCAGTACTTC.

This clone was counted a few times. J is TRBJ1-2 and V is TRBV19, with 8 bases fitting TRBD1. After removal of 5 bases from V and 3 bases from J, the junction contained 5 bases not matched to a gene. Looked up from germline, CDR1 is LNHDA and CDR2 is SQIVND (reference sequence). The CDR3 has 14 amino acids. The chain's CDR3 is CASSAPGQDYGYTF. The CDR3 DNA reads as TGTGCCAGTAGTGCCCCGGGACAGGACTATGGCTACACCTTC.

This clone appeared a few times. The gene calls are TRBV29-1 and TRBJ2-7, with 7 bases identical to TRBD1. This CDR3 spans 14 amino acids. The trim removed 4 bases at V and 5 bases at J, leaving 11 bases unmatched. CDR1 SQVTM and CDR2 ANQGSEA come from the germline V gene. The CDR3, as DNA: TGCAGCGTTGTCAGACAGGGCCCACCTGACGAGCAGTACTTC. The encoded protein is CSVVRQGPPDEQYF.

This clone was counted only a few times. This chain joins TRBV7-6 and TRBJ2-5, with D possibly matching TRBD1 (6 bases). Trimming pared 5 bases from V and 2 bases from J, leaving 9 bases between. The CDR3 length is 13 residues. The germline V gene encodes CDR1 SGHVS and CDR2 FNYEAQ. The chain's CDR3 is CASSRQEQETQYF. Written as DNA, the CDR3 is TGTGCCAGCAGCCGACAGGAGCAAGAGACCCAGTACTTC. Together with reference TRBV7-6 and TRBJ2-5, the CDR3 gives the full variable domain: GAGVSQSPRYKVTKRGQDVALRCDPISGHVSLYWYRQALGQGPEFLTYFNYEAQQDKSGLPNDRFSAERPEGSISTLTIQRTEQRDSAMYRCASSRQEQETQYFGPGTRLLVL.

The chain has TRBV7-2 and TRBJ1-3; D is unclear. This CDR3 is 15 amino acids long. Per germline, CDR1 SGHTA and CDR2 FQGNSA. Deletions cut 5 bases from V and 2 bases from J, with 13 bases between. As DNA, the CDR3 is TGTGCCAGCAGCCGGGATCTAGGGACTGGAAACACCATATATTTT. Translating gives CASSRDLGTGNTIYF.

This clone was observed a few times. The chain couples TRBV11-2 to TRBJ2-1, with D possibly matching TRBD2 (5 bases). The CDR3 has 15 residues. V lost 0 bases and J lost 3, with 9 bases in between. Germline V gene lookup returns CDR1 SGHAT and CDR2 FQNNGV. The CDR3 DNA reads as TGTGCCAGCAGCTTAGAAGCAGCGGACTACAATGAGCAGTTCTTC. Residues: CASSLEAADYNEQFF.

This clone was found a few times. The chain has TRBV4-2 and TRBJ2-1; TRBD2 might be the D (5 bases). V lost 4 bases and J 0 bases, leaving 10 bases between the germline ends. Per the germline V gene, CDR1 is LGHNA and CDR2 is YNFKEQ. This CDR3 has 15 residues. CDR3 in DNA: TGTGCCAGCAGCCTGAGGGAAAGCTCCTACAATGAGCAGTTCTTC. The encoded protein is CASSLRESSYNEQFF.

This clone was seen a few times. The rearrangement joins TRBV5-1 to TRBJ2-5, with TRBD1 as a possible D gene (6 bases). The germline V gene has CDR1 SGHRS and CDR2 YFSETQ. The germline V and J ends were trimmed by 5 bases and 1 base, with 12 bases remaining between them. CDR3 size: 14 residues. The CDR3 loop is CASSSQGFQETQYF. The CDR3 DNA reads TGCGCCAGCAGTTCACAGGGTTTCCAAGAGACCCAGTACTTC.

About this clone itself: Different DNA sequences within this sample yield the same CDR3. This chain uses TRBV7-2 with TRBJ2-7; D call uncertain. Germline assignment: CDR1 SGHTA and CDR2 FQGNSA. V dropped 5 bases and J dropped 2 bases, with 10 bases sitting between them. The CDR3 covers 13 residues. The CDR3 spells CASSLSGAYEQYF. In nucleotides, the CDR3 is TGTGCCAGCAGCCTATCGGGTGCCTACGAGCAGTACTTC.

CDR3 protein: CASSHQGQGARGYTF. CDR3 bases: TGCGCCAGCAGCCACCAGGGACAGGGGGCGAGAGGCTACACCTTC. The chain recombines TRBV4-1 with TRBJ1-2, with 12 nucleotides matching TRBD1. CDR1 MGHRA and CDR2 YSYEKL come from the germline V gene. Trimming cost V 3 bases and J 8 bases; bases outside gene matches: 7. The CDR3 covers 15 residues.

This clone was seen ten or more times. The chain recombines TRBV7-9 with TRBJ1-1; no clear D. Germline CDR1 is SEHNR and CDR2 is FQNEAQ (reference sequence). The V end lost 5 bases, the J end lost 4 bases, and 14 bases lay between the germline ends. CDR3 length equals 14 residues. The CDR3 sequence: CASSPGLRGTEAFF. CDR3 sequence (DNA): TGTGCCAGCAGCCCAGGTTTGCGGGGCACTGAAGCTTTCTTT.

On this clone itself: Other DNA sequences in the sample encode the same CDR3. The gene calls are TRBV6-5 and TRBJ2-7; TRBD1 agrees at 9 bases. CDR3 length equals 15 residues. Trimming took 0 bases from V and 4 from J; bases not matched to a gene: 4. CDR1 is MNHEY, CDR2 SVGAGI, per germline. The CDR3 is CASSYSGTGSYEQYF. In DNA form, the CDR3 reads TGTGCCAGCAGTTACTCCGGGACAGGGAGTTACGAGCAGTACTTC.

This clone was counted a few times. The J gene is TRBJ2-7, the V gene TRBV2; no clear D gene. V lost 7 bases and J lost 3, with 13 bases in between. The CDR3 spans 13 residues. Germline V CDR1 and CDR2: SNHLY, FYNNEI. Here the CDR3 reads CASTGSSLYEQYF. The CDR3, as DNA: TGTGCCAGCACTGGTAGCAGTCTCTACGAGCAGTACTTC.

This clone was seen a handful of times. Other DNA sequences within the sample encode an identical CDR3. The V call is TRBV28, the J call TRBJ2-7; TRBD1 aligns across 7 bases. Germline assignment: CDR1 MDHEN and CDR2 SYDVKM. Losses at the gene ends were 2 bases for V and 6 bases for J; bases not matched to a gene: 7. CDR3 length: 14 residues. CDR3 in amino acids: CASSLGDRVGEQYF. CDR3 DNA sequence: TGTGCCAGCAGTTTAGGCGACAGGGTGGGCGAGCAGTACTTC. The full variable domain, in which reference TRBV28 and TRBJ2-7 provide the parts outside the CDR3, is DVKVTQSSRYLVKRTGEKVFLECVQDMDHENMFWYRQDPGLGLRLIYFSYDVKMKEKGDIPEGYSVSREKKERFSLILESASTNQTSMYLCASSLGDRVGEQYFGPGTRLTVT.

This clone was detected a few times. The chain has TRBV18 and TRBJ1-1; D call uncertain. Germline V gene data show CDR1 as KGHSH and CDR2 as LQKENI. The V end was cut by 5 bases, the J end by 1 base, with 14 bases between. There are 15 residues in the CDR3. The chain's CDR3 is CASSSGPGANTEAFF. As DNA, the CDR3 is TGTGCCAGCTCATCAGGACCGGGAGCGAACACTGAAGCTTTCTTT.

This CDR3 is CSVVGTWGDTQYF. The CDR3 DNA follows: TGCAGCGTTGTAGGGACTTGGGGAGATACGCAGTATTTT. The chain joins TRBV29-1 to TRBJ2-3, with a weak D call TRBD2 (6 bases). Germline V gives CDR1 SQVTM, CDR2 ANQGSEA. The CDR3 extends over 13 amino acids. Trimming cost V 4 bases and J 5 bases, with 13 bases left between them.

This clone has more than one count but fewer than ten. The rearrangement uses TRBV6-1 and TRBJ2-7, with D possibly being TRBD1 (6 bases). V lost 2 bases and J 1 base, leaving 9 bases between the germline ends. CDR1 is MNHNS and CDR2 is SASEGT in the germline V gene. The CDR3 consists of 14 residues. CDR3 region: CASSEWGPSYEQYF. CDR3 nucleotides: TGTGCCAGCAGTGAATGGGGGCCATCCTACGAGCAGTACTTC.

There are a few counts of this clone. The chain carries TRBV19 and TRBJ2-1, with D maybe TRBD1 (6 bases). CDR3 length: 13 amino acids. V was shortened by 4 bases and J by 7 bases, with 11 bases between the two germline ends. Per the germline V gene, CDR1 is LNHDA and CDR2 is SQIVND (reference sequence). The CDR3 region is CASSTGRGNEQFF. DNA of the CDR3: TGTGCCAGTAGTACGGGCAGGGGAAATGAGCAGTTCTTC.

CDR3: CASSLGQPYEQYF. CDR3 DNA sequence: TGTGCCAGTAGCCTGGGACAGCCCTACGAGCAGTACTTC. The gene calls are TRBV19 and TRBJ2-7, with 7 bases fitting TRBD1. CDR3 length: 13 residues. Germline CDR1 and CDR2: LNHDA and SQIVND (reference sequence). V was clipped by 6 bases and J by 2 bases; unmatched bases: 4.

This clone was recorded a few times. The chain is built from TRBV5-4 and TRBJ2-1; 8 bases map to TRBD2. Germline V CDR1 and CDR2: SGHNT, YYREEE (reference sequence). V was pared by 4 bases and J by 0 bases, with 12 bases of the junction left unmatched. This CDR3 contains 18 residues. CDR3 protein: CASSLGLAGPSSYNEQFF. The CDR3 DNA follows: TGTGCCAGCAGCCTGGGGCTAGCGGGCCCCAGCTCCTACAATGAGCAGTTCTTC.

The chain recombines TRBV7-9 with TRBJ2-1, with 8 bases fitting TRBD2. The CDR3 extends over 17 amino acids. Germline assignment: CDR1 SEHNR and CDR2 FQNEAQ (reference sequence). The ends lost 5 bases at V and 10 bases at J; junction bases unmatched: 19. The CDR3 DNA is TGTGCCAGCAGCGATCATCGTATTGCGGGGGGATCGTGGGAGCAGTTCTTC. This sequence encodes CASSDHRIAGGSWEQFF.

This clone has just a few counts. The identical CDR3 is also encoded by other nucleotide sequences in the sample. The V and J genes are TRBV18 and TRBJ2-1; D possibly corresponds to TRBD1 (6 bases). Trimming shortened V by 2 bases and J by 4 bases, and 9 bases separated the two germline ends. The CDR3 runs to 14 residues. Germline V gene lookup returns CDR1 KGHSH and CDR2 LQKENI. The CDR3 reads CASSPSGQYNEQFF. CDR3 nucleotides: TGTGCCAGCTCACCATCCGGACAGTACAATGAGCAGTTCTTC.

This clone came up a few times. The chain couples TRBV28 to TRBJ2-7, with 8 bases aligning to TRBD1. The CDR3 is made up of 15 amino acids. Germline V CDR1 and CDR2: MDHEN, SYDVKM. V trimming: 6 bases; J trimming: 5 bases; junction bases outside the gene matches: 12. The CDR3 loop is CASSTSGTGGHEQYF. CDR3 sequence (DNA): TGTGCCAGCAGCACTTCCGGGACAGGAGGGCACGAGCAGTACTTC.